This TCR beta chain was found in a study of shared clonotypes between healthy human individuals (dated by TCRdb to 2018 to 2021). Turning to the overall study: A few men and two women, aged 18 to 49 years, made up the cohort. For each donor, CD4 naive and CD4 memory were each run on three plates, CD8 naive on two plates, and CD8 memory on one plate. To estimate repertoire size and how much clonotype sharing occurs between individuals, the study deeply sequenced the blood TCR repertoires of several healthy adults. To increase sequencing depth and limit assay-specific biases, different laboratories used diverse techniques to prepare libraries and sequence TCR repertoires. Per donor, leukapheresis produced somewhere between about 0.85 and 9.5 billion PBMCs.

Findings and caveats that apply to the study as a whole: Higher generation probabilities were observed for clonotypes shared by all four sorted-subset donors than for non-shared clonotypes. Rarefaction of sorted-subset datasets indicated incomplete sequencing despite the large sequencing depth. Estimated clonotype richness was generally larger for naive than for memory subsets. The genetic and exposure-history diversity represented was limited by the small number of donors. Pairwise subsampling led to the expectation that sequencing depth would affect the degree of clonotype sharing among donors. Sampling was restricted to blood, and TCR repertoires in tissues likely differ from the TCR repertoires found in blood. Sharing across a few donors was observed for about 4.8% of naive CD4, about 4% of naive CD8, about 2.3% of memory CD4, and over 0.3% of memory CD8 clonotypes.

Using the deep immunoSEQ assay, multiplex PCR amplified TCR CDR3 regions from genomic DNA. Genomic DNA extracted from each cell subset was distributed evenly over all wells of several immunoSEQ 96-well plates, and each plate served as one replicate. Each replicate PCR for sorted subsets received about 0.2 ug genomic DNA, equal to some 32,000 T cell genomes. The purified libraries were quantified using a Qubit 3.0 fluorometer, sized with a Bioanalyzer 2100, and then quantified again using the KAPA Library Quantification kit. Each immunoSEQ 96-well plate was sequenced on its own single-read 150-cycle Illumina NextSeq 550 flow cell. From the authors' description of their analysis: Because only junctional sequences without quality scores were contained in the immunoSEQ output, filtering matching that applied to full-length reads could not be performed. Sequences were annotated with PyIR, a Python wrapper for IgBLAST v1.9, using IMGT germline references to assign V/J genes and CDR3. Any read was removed if the V/J assignment was weak (E-value above 1e-6), the CDR3 was missing, or the read contained stop codons, out-of-frame junctions, or ambiguous translated residues. V3J clonotypes were defined as sequences sharing the same inferred V gene, J gene, and CDR3 amino acid sequence. The percentage overlap between two repertoires was calculated by dividing the number of shared unique clonotypes by the size of the smaller repertoire. RTK rarefaction, the Chao1 estimator, and Recon v2.1 estimates of unobserved clonotypes were used to assess repertoire richness. Generation probabilities for all TCRbeta clonotypes obtained by the gDNA method from a handful of donors were computed using OLGA. The immuneACCESS repertoire file appears here via TCRdb, limited to in-frame rearrangements. These files lack a portion of the clones; in checked studies, under half of the deficit traces to unresolved V genes, and the cause of the others is not known. D and trimming were read from the DNA, whereas the V and J calls and clone size are those reported in that table. The sample has hundreds of thousands of clones on record, roughly 73% of them singletons. The ten most abundant clones make up around 2% of the sample.

Healthy HIV-negative adults with no recently reported acute infections or vaccinations were included as donors. Every donor was a Caucasian adult living in Nashville, Tennessee, USA. CD4+ T cells were enriched through magnetic negative selection, after which naive cells were positively selected on CD45RA and the remaining negative fraction served as the memory subset. Blood was obtained by leukapheresis, after which PBMCs were separated by Ficoll-Histopaque density gradient centrifugation and cryopreserved in liquid nitrogen vapor phase. Analytical flow cytometry was used to check the purity and quantity of every magnetically sorted T cell population. Each sorted fraction had its genomic DNA isolated and then quantified by UV absorbance on a Nanodrop 2000c. Comments on this clone: This clone's antigen is unknown. The sample holds no much larger clone one base away, and base qualities are not on file.

Relative to germline, V is missing 1 base and J is missing 5 bases, with 7 bases of the junction outside any gene match. The germline V gene sets CDR1 to MDHEN and CDR2 to SYDVKM. There are 16 amino acids in the CDR3, from cysteine to phenylalanine inclusive. Only the CDR3 DNA stays, 48 bases, in frame from base 1. The sequence joins TRBV28 to TRBJ2-1; 8 middle bases align to TRBD2. Sequenced sample: memory CD4+ T cells sorted from blood. Sample cell subset or site, as interpreted from the label and publication: CD45RA-negative fraction. The TCR comes from a woman in her twenties or thirties in good health. The CDR3 reads as follows: CASSLYGRALDNEQFF. The DNA reads TGTGCCAGCAGTTTATACGGGAGGGCACTAGACAATGAGCAGTTCTTC.